The 13 T cell receptor beta chains listed next were all sequenced from one sample in a study of beta chain features in type 1 diabetes. Study findings and constraints: Within each of all four CD4+ subsets, Type 1 diabetes patients had TCRB CDR3s that were moderately but significantly shorter.

TCRB transcripts that were expressed got sequenced, as all of the isolated RNA had been reverse transcribed. Method: immunoSEQ multiplex PCR; TCRdb's copy keeps in-frame clones and lacks some. This repertoire shows roughly 50,000 clones, under 45% found once; its top ten account for over 1.1%. These receptors' antigens are unknown. What was sequenced was Tregs from blood. These receptors came from a man aged 30 to 39 with type 1 diabetes.

The chain couples TRBV7-8 to TRBJ2-1, with D possibly TRBD2 on 6 matching bases. Germline CDR1 SGHVS, CDR2 FQNEAQ. This CDR3 spans 13 amino acids. The V end was cut by 2 bases, the J end by 7 bases, with 9 bases between. CDR3 protein: CASSLFRENEQFF. CDR3 nucleotides: TGTGCCAGCAGCTTATTTCGGGAGAATGAGCAGTTCTTC.

This clone was recorded a few times. The rearrangement joins TRBV6-1 to TRBJ1-2, with D hard to call. CDR3 length: 15 amino acids. The germline V gene encodes CDR1 MNHNS and CDR2 SASEGT. Trimming took off 2 bases at V and 10 bases at J, with 20 bases between the two ends. CDR3 region: CASSESGGSSKVYTF. CDR3 sequence (DNA): TGTGCCAGCAGTGAAAGTGGAGGATCGTCGAAAGTCTACACCTTC.

The V and J genes are TRBV7-3 and TRBJ2-7; 12 bases agree with TRBD2. The V segment lost 3 bases and the J segment 4 bases; nucleotides outside the gene matches: 4. This CDR3 spans 15 amino acids. Germline CDR1 and CDR2: SGHTA and FQGTGA. CDR3 in amino acids: CASSFTSGGIYEQYF. CDR3 coding DNA: TGTGCCAGCAGCTTTACTAGCGGGGGGATTTACGAGCAGTACTTC.

The chain is built from TRBV19 and TRBJ2-3, with D hard to call. The V and J ends lost 3 bases and 7 bases respectively, with 17 bases between them. Looked up from germline, CDR1 is LNHDA and CDR2 is SQIVND (reference sequence). The CDR3 is 15 residues long. The CDR3 sequence is CASSMTTAERYTQYF. The CDR3 nucleotides are TGTGCCAGTAGTATGACCACCGCCGAGAGGTATACGCAGTATTTT. Looking up the rest from reference TRBV19 and TRBJ2-3 gives the full variable domain: DGGITQSPKYLFRKEGQNVTLSCEQNLNHDAMYWYRQDPGQGLRLIYYSQIVNDFQKGDIAEGYSVSREKKESFPLTVTSAQKNPTAFYLCASSMTTAERYTQYFGPGTRLTVL.

The chain couples TRBV6-6 to TRBJ2-7; D is unclear. CDR3 length: 14 amino acids. CDR1 is MNHNY, CDR2 SVGAGI, per germline (reference sequence). The ends were cut back, 4 bases at V and 3 bases at J, with 13 bases in the middle. CDR3 nucleotides: TGTGCCAGCAGTTCCAACGGAGATGACTACGAGCAGTACTTC. It encodes CASSSNGDDYEQYF.

This clone rates as medium-sized (0.01 to 0.1%). The chain is built from TRBV5-6 and TRBJ1-1, with a weak D call TRBD1 (6 bases). There are 16 residues in the CDR3. Germline V gene sequence: CDR1 SGHDT, CDR2 YYEEEE. Trimming shortened V by 3 bases and J by 1 base, and 16 bases separated the two germline ends. This CDR3 is CASSSILQGSNTEAFF. CDR3 in DNA: TGTGCCAGCAGCTCGATATTACAGGGCTCGAACACTGAAGCTTTCTTT.

V is TRBV2 and J is TRBJ1-4; 7 nucleotides align to TRBD1. This CDR3 contains 16 residues. Germline V gene data show CDR1 as SNHLY and CDR2 as FYNNEI. Trimming took 7 bases from V and 6 from J; bases not matched to a gene: 14. The CDR3 sequence is CASNPPLVDRDEKLFF. The CDR3 DNA reads TGTGCCAGCAACCCCCCGCTAGTTGACAGGGATGAAAAACTGTTTTTT.

This clone was observed a few times. The chain employs TRBV14 and TRBJ2-3; 7 bases fit TRBD2. This CDR3 comprises 18 residues. Losses at the gene ends were 0 bases for V and 3 bases for J; bases not matched to a gene: 12. Germline V gene sequence: CDR1 SGHDN, CDR2 FVKESK. The DNA for the CDR3 is TGTGCCAGCAGCCAAGATTACGGGGGGAGGAGGACAACAGATACGCAGTATTTT. The encoded protein is CASSQDYGGRRTTDTQYF.

This clone showed up just a few times. The gene calls are TRBV14 and TRBJ2-3; TRBD1 matches at 7 bases. The CDR3 extends over 13 amino acids. The germline V gene encodes CDR1 SGHDN and CDR2 FVKESK. The trim removed 6 bases at V and 6 bases at J, leaving 6 bases unmatched. CDR3 in amino acids: CASSRTGGDTQYF. The CDR3 nucleotides read TGTGCCAGCAGTCGGACAGGTGGTGATACGCAGTATTTT.

This clone was seen only a few times. J is TRBJ2-1 and V is TRBV7-2; 9 bases are shared with TRBD2. The CDR3 spans 17 residues. V shed 5 bases and J 7 bases; nucleotides not matched to a gene: 15. Germline V gives CDR1 SGHTA, CDR2 FQGNSA. The CDR3 DNA sequence: TGTGCCAGCAGCCAGGGCGGAAAGACTAGCGGAGGGAATGAGCAGTTCTTC. Its translation: CASSQGGKTSGGNEQFF. The full variable domain, with the rest looked up from reference TRBV7-2 and TRBJ2-1, is GAGVSQSPSNKVTEKGKDVELRCDPISGHTALYWYRQSLGQGLEFLIYFQGNSAPDKSGLPSDRFSAERTGGSVSTLTIQRTQQEDSAVYLCASSQGGKTSGGNEQFFGPGTRLTVL.

V gene TRBV6-5 combines with J gene TRBJ1-3, with TRBD1 identical over 8 bases. J gave up 4 bases and V 0 bases, and 5 bases lay outside the gene matches. Germline V gene data show CDR1 as MNHEY and CDR2 as SVGAGI. The CDR3 runs 16 residues. The CDR3: CASSYSQGARGNTIYF. The CDR3 DNA sequence: TGTGCCAGCAGTTACTCGCAGGGGGCGCGAGGAAACACCATATATTTT.

This clone occurred a few times. The chain uses TRBV5-5 and TRBJ2-2; D is perhaps TRBD1 (6 bases). Germline lookup yields CDR1 SGHKS and CDR2 YYEKEE (reference sequence). The CDR3 has 18 amino acids. V shed 4 bases and J shed 6 bases, with 25 bases lying between them. CDR3 coding DNA: TGTGCCAGCAGCAGGCTATATACCGGGCCACAGGGCGCCGGGGAGCTGTTTTTT. Translated: CASSRLYTGPQGAGELFF.

This clone was recorded a few times. The chain employs TRBV6-6 and TRBJ2-5; 11 bases align to TRBD2. Germline-derived CDR1 and CDR2 are MNHNY and SVGAGI (reference sequence). This CDR3 is 15 amino acids long. V was pared by 4 bases and J by 4 bases, with 5 bases of the junction left unmatched. Here the CDR3 reads CASSLAGGEGETQYF. The CDR3 DNA reads as TGTGCCAGCAGTTTAGCGGGAGGGGAAGGAGAGACCCAGTACTTC.